These T cell receptor beta chains were read from a single sample in a study of CD8+ T cells in alopecia areata. Produced via immunoSEQ multiplex PCR; TCRdb's table is partial and in-frame only. The data contain 170,000 or so clones, approximately 59% of them singletons. Source: CD4+ T cells sorted from blood, taken at week 0. The receptors were gathered from a human donor with alopecia areata. CDR3s include the opening cysteine and the closing phenylalanine or tryptophan.

CDR3aa | v_gene | len
CASSGAGTTSEAFF | TRBV25-1 | 14
CSVETSGTNTGELFF | TRBV29-1 | 15
CASSSQETQYF | TRBV5-1 | 11
CASSLARNEQFF | TRBV7-2 | 12
CASRPDRTLSGANVLTF | TRBV2 | 17
CASSQNQGAVYGYTF | TRBV4-1 | 15
CSARTGQGYTF | TRBV20-1 | 11
CASGLWGQETQYF | TRBV27 | 13
CATQGYERGGETQYF | TRBV2 | 15
CASRTGPALSVGYTF | TRBV5-1 | 15
CASSITPSIYNEQFF | TRBV19 | 15
CASRPGQGPDSPLHF | TRBV6-1 | 15
CASIAGTTDTQYF | TRBV2 | 13
CALRDTDTQYF | TRBV30 | 11
CAWMGLGVGGYTF | TRBV30 | 13
CAWSSGGPRGYGYTF | TRBV30 | 15
CASSLLQGYSPLHF | TRBV14 | 14
CASGEGQLARETQYF | TRBV25-1 | 15
CASSQSQGAYTDTQYF | TRBV4-2 | 16
CASSLWARKDYGYTF | TRBV5-1 | 15
CASSPMREGKGKNIQYF | TRBV19 | 17
CASSLTGRQETQYF | TRBV18 | 14
CASSVGGMNTEAFF | TRBV9 | 14
CASSLSLAGRTDTQYF | TRBV11-2 | 16
CASSPKAGGANYGYTF | TRBV5-6 | 16
CASRLEGRVSPLHF | TRBV2 | 14
CASGDRGLSNQPQHF | TRBV2 | 15
CAWSVGTSGANVLTF | TRBV30 | 15
CASSVAPLAGGTKNIQYF | TRBV9 | 18
CASSGSGGRNEQFF | TRBV25-1 | 14
CAVTGENEQFF | TRBV7-9 | 11
CSVVRARSGNTEAFF | TRBV29-1 | 15
CSVSRGRPPTYNEQFF | TRBV29-1 | 16
CASSRSGATYNEQFF | TRBV11-3 | 15
CAWTPDRANIQYF | TRBV30 | 13
CAISESTEKLFF | TRBV10-3 | 12
CASSLEPHLGELFF | TRBV5-6 | 14
CASSEMRGNYGYTF | TRBV25-1 | 14
CAWSAGQGLSTDTQYF | TRBV30 | 16
CSSDRGLTDTQYF | TRBV29-1 | 13
CASSQDVVTGRGETQYF | TRBV4-1 | 17
CASSVDPINYGYTF | TRBV9 | 14
CASSLQGNTEAFF | TRBV7-8 | 13
CASSVRGSGGNTIYF | TRBV2 | 15
CASSLGRDAASGANVLTF | TRBV5-1 | 18
CASSAHRGTGGDEQYF | TRBV25-1 | 16
CASTHWDSQSGGLYDSYNEQFF | TRBV7-6 | 22
CAISDSSSVEETQYF | TRBV10-3 | 15
CASCMGRNEQFF | TRBV28 | 12
CAWRIGAGVGNEQFF | TRBV30 | 15
CASSFGQGAVDGYTF | TRBV6-5 | 15
CAWSVLTDNQPQHF | TRBV30 | 14
CSAAGSQETQYF | TRBV29-1 | 12
CASSSLAFF | TRBV7-9 | 9
CASTPGTGHSPLHF | TRBV27 | 14
CASSSELGRGYEQYF | TRBV7-6 | 15
CASRPDSGQSNIQYF | TRBV11-1 | 15